A single sample is the source of the 2 T cell receptor beta chains below, sequenced in a study of beta chain features in type 1 diabetes. Expressed TCRB transcripts got sequenced, as all isolated RNA was reverse transcribed. Sequencing used immunoSEQ multiplex PCR; TCRdb keeps in-frame clones, though not all of them. The sample lists 300,000 to 350,000 clones, 8% seen once, with around 0.44% in the top ten. What was sequenced was central memory CD4+ T cells from blood. These receptors came from a woman aged 18-30 years in good health.

This clone was seen a few times. This chain links TRBV7-6 with TRBJ2-2; tentatively, D is TRBD2 (5 bases). Trimming pared 5 bases from V and 3 bases from J, leaving 16 bases between. CDR3 length: 16 amino acids. Germline V gene sequence: CDR1 SGHVS, CDR2 FNYEAQ. The DNA of the CDR3 is TGTGCCAGCAGCCTAAGACTATATCTCGACACCGGGGAGCTGTTTTTT. This sequence encodes CASSLRLYLDTGELFF.

The table lists this clone with a few counts. The chain links TRBV7-2 to TRBJ2-7, with D tentatively TRBD2 (5 bases). V lost 1 base to trimming and J lost 1 base, with 11 bases between them. The CDR3 sequence is 15 residues long. CDR1 is SGHTA, CDR2 FQGNSA, per germline. The CDR3 sequence: CASSLGVARSYEQYF. The CDR3 DNA sequence: TGTGCCAGCAGCTTAGGGGTAGCGAGATCCTACGAGCAGTACTTC.